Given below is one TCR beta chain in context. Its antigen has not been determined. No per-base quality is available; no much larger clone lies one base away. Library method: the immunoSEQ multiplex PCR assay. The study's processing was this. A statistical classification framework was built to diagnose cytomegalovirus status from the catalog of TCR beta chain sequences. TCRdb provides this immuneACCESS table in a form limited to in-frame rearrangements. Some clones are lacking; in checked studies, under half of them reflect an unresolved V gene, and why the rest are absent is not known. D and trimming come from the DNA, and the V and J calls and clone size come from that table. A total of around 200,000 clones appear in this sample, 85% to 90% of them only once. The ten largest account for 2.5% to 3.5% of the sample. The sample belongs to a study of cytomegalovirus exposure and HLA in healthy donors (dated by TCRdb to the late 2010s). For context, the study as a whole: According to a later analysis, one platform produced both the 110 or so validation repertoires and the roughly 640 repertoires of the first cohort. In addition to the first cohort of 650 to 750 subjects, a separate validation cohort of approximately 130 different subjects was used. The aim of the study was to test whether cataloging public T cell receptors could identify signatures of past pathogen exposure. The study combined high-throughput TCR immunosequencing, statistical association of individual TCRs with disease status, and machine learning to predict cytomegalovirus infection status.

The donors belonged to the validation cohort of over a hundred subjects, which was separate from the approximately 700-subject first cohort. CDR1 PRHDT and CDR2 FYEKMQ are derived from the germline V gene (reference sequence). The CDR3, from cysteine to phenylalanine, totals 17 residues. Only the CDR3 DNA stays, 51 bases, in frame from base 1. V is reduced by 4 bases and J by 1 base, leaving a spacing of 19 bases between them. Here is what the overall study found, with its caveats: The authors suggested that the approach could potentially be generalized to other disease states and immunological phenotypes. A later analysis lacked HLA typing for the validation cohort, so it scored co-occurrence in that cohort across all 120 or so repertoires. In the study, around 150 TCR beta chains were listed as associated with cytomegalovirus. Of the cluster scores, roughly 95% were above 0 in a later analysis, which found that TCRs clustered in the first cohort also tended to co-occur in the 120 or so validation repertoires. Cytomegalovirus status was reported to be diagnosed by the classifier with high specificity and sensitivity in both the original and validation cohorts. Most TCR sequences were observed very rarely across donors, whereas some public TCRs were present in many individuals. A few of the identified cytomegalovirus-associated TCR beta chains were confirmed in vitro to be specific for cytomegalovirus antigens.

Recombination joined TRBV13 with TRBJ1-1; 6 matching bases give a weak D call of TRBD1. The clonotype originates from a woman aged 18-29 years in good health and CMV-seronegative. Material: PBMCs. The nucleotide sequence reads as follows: TGTGCCAGCAGCTCTACAGGGTGGGGGGGGAAGAACACTGAAGCTTTCTTT. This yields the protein CASSSTGWGGKNTEAFF.